The source of this T cell receptor beta chain is a study of siplizumab effects on memory and regulatory T cells. Study outcomes and limitations: Confirmatory evidence of suppressive function in proliferating siplizumab-culture Tregs was not obtained.

It was about 100,000 TCR templates that were assayed per sample. The table came from immunoSEQ multiplex PCR; TCRdb's copy has only in-frame clones and leaves some out. The sample shows about 27,000 clones, 65% to 90% of them seen only once. Details on this clone: Its cognate antigen is unknown.

The CDR3 consists of 15 residues. Germline values: CDR1 KGHSH, CDR2 LQKENI. Trimming shortened V by 0 bases and J by 5 bases, and 11 bases separated the two germline ends. This sequence originates from a human donor in good health. Sequencing input: memory CD4+ T cells sorted from blood. The chain employs TRBV18 and TRBJ2-1; D possibly corresponds to TRBD2 (6 bases). CDR3 coding DNA: TGTGCCAGCTCACCACCGGGGACTGGAAACAATGAGCAGTTCTTC. As protein: CASSPPGTGNNEQFF.